Sequencing of this T cell receptor (beta chain) was carried out in a study of blood T cell repertoires in COVID-19. Study-wide background: Sites in the United States, Italy and Spain provided acute and convalescent COVID-19 samples. The cDNA or gDNA used as material had been derived from T cells, B-cell-depleted T cells, or PBMCs.

The CDR3 sequence is 15 residues long. CDR1 is SNHLY and CDR2 is FYNNEI in the germline V gene. Trimming took 5 bases from V and 0 from J, leaving 14 bases between them. Some clones are missing from TCRdb's copy, which holds only in-frame ones; the method was immunoSEQ multiplex PCR. Of fewer than 80,000 clones in the sample, roughly 92% were seen once. Material for sequencing was peripheral blood. This TCR was sampled from a human donor in a cohort sampled during active COVID-19. The gene calls are TRBV2 and TRBJ2-7; the D is unclear. The CDR3 nucleotides are TGTGCCAGCAGTCCCTTGGGCTCTCCCTCCTACGAGCAGTACTTC. As protein: CASSPLGSPSYEQYF.